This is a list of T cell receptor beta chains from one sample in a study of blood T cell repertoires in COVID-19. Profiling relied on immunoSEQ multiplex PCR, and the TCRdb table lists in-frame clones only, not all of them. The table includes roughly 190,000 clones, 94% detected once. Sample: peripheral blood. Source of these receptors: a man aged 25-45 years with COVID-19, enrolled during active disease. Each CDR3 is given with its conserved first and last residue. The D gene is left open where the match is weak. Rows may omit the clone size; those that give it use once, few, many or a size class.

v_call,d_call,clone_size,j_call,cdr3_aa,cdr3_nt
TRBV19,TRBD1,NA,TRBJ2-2,CASNRGDTGELFF,TGTGCCAGTAACAGGGGGGACACCGGGGAGCTGTTTTTT
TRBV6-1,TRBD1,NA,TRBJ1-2,CASSDAGQGMNGYTF,TGTGCCAGCAGTGACGCCGGACAGGGGATGAATGGCTACACCTTC
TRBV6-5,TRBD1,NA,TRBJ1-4,CASSWQGVANEKLFF,TGTGCCAGCAGTTGGCAGGGGGTGGCTAATGAAAAACTGTTTTTT
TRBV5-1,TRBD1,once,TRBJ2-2,CASSLWGQGATGELFF,TGCGCCAGCAGCTTGTGGGGACAGGGGGCAACCGGGGAGCTGTTTTTT
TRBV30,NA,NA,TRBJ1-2,CAWSAAAGNYGYTF,TGTGCCTGGAGTGCAGCGGCGGGCAACTATGGCTACACCTTC
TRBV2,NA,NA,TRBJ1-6,CASSEVGAVDSPLHF,TGTGCCAGCAGTGAAGTGGGGGCTGTGGATTCACCCCTCCACTTT
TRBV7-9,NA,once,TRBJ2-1,CASSLAAGVTYNEQFF,TGTGCCAGCAGCTTAGCGGCAGGGGTGACCTACAATGAGCAGTTCTTC
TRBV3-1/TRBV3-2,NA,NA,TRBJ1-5,CASSQEIRDQPQHF,TGTGCCAGCAGCCAAGAAATCAGGGATCAGCCCCAGCATTTT
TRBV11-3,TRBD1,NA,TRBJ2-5,CASSHGRGETQYF,TGTGCCAGCAGCCACGGCAGGGGGGAGACCCAGTACTTC
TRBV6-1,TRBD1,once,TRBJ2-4,CASSEGPGGNNIQYF,TGTGCCAGCAGTGAAGGCCCAGGGGGAAATAACATTCAGTACTTC
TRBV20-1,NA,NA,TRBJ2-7,CSASQFQGGYEQYF,TGCAGTGCTAGTCAGTTCCAGGGGGGATACGAGCAGTACTTC
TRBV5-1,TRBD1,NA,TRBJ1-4,CASSHGQGREKLFF,TGCGCCAGCAGTCACGGACAGGGTCGTGAAAAACTGTTTTTT
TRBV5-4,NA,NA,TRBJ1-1,CASSLEGTLHTEAFF,TGTGCCAGCAGCTTGGAGGGGACACTTCACACTGAAGCTTTCTTT
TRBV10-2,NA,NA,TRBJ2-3,CASSEFFGRLVEAHTDTQYF,TGCGCCAGCAGTGAGTTTTTCGGTCGTCTTGTGGAGGCGCACACAGATACGCAGTATTTT
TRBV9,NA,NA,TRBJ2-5,CASSGRNRGQETQYF,TGTGCCAGCAGTGGTAGGAACCGGGGCCAAGAGACCCAGTACTTC
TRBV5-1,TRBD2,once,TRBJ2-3,CASSFQRGGRDTQYF,TGCGCCAGCAGCTTCCAGCGGGGGGGCCGAGATACGCAGTATTTT
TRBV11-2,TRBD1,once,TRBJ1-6,CASSSVRGPNSPLHF,TGTGCCAGCAGCTCAGTCAGGGGGCCTAATTCACCCCTCCACTTT
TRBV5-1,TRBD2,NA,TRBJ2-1,CASQRGSNEQFF,TGCGCCTCCCAGCGGGGGAGCAATGAGCAGTTCTTC
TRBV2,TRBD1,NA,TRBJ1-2,CASSAGQGNYGYTF,TGTGCCAGCAGTGCAGGACAGGGCAACTATGGCTACACCTTC
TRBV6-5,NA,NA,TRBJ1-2,CASSYSSGSNYGYTF,TGTGCCAGCAGTTACTCTTCGGGGAGTAACTATGGCTACACCTTC
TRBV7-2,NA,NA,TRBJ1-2,CASSLIGQGNYGYTF,TGTGCCAGCAGCTTAATCGGGCAGGGGAACTATGGCTACACCTTC
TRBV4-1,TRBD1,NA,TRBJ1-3,CASSQALGQGENTIYF,TGCGCCAGCAGCCAAGCCCTCGGACAGGGGGAAAACACCATATATTTT
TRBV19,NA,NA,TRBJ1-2,CASSIWLEDYGYTF,TGTGCCAGTAGTATTTGGCTGGAGGACTATGGCTACACCTTC
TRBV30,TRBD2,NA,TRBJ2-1,CAAEGLAGGINEQFF,TGTGCCGCAGAGGGACTAGCGGGGGGCATCAATGAGCAGTTCTTC
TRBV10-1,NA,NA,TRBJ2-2,CASSPRGGNTGELFF,TGCGCCAGCAGCCCTCGGGGAGGGAACACCGGGGAGCTGTTTTTT
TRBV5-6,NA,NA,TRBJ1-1,CASSSRQRNTEAFF,TGTGCCAGCAGCTCAAGACAGAGGAACACTGAAGCTTTCTTT
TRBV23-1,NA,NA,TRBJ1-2,CASSQSQPGLGYGYTF,TGCGCCAGCAGTCAGAGCCAACCGGGGTTGGGCTATGGCTACACCTTC
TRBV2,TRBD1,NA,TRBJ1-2,CASSEFEQGDYYGYTF,TGTGCCAGCAGTGAATTCGAACAGGGGGATTACTATGGCTACACCTTC
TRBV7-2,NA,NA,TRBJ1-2,CASSLEGHYGYTF,TGTGCCAGCAGCTTGGAGGGGCACTATGGCTACACCTTC
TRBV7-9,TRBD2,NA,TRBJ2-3,CASSLAGVDTQYF,TGTGCCAGCAGCTTGGCGGGGGTAGATACGCAGTATTTT
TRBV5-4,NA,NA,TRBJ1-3,CASSLDPNRDSSLGGNTIYF,TGTGCCAGCAGCTTAGACCCCAACAGGGATTCCTCCCTTGGTGGAAACACCATATATTTT
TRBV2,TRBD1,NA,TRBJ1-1,CASSGQGLTEAFF,TGTGCCAGCAGTGGACAGGGGCTGACTGAAGCTTTCTTT
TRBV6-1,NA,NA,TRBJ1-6,CASSEQNNSPLHF,TGTGCCAGCAGTGAGCAGAATAATTCACCCCTCCACTTT
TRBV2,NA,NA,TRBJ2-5,CASSVVDRDHRGTQYF,TGTGCCAGCAGCGTGGTGGACAGAGATCATCGGGGGACCCAGTACTTC
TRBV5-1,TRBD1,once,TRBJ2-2,CASSLTGADTGELFF,TGCGCCAGCAGCTTAACAGGGGCCGACACCGGGGAGCTGTTTTTT
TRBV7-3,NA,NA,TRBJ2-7,CASSQNAAGEQYF,TGTGCCAGCAGCCAGAATGCCGCAGGCGAGCAGTACTTC
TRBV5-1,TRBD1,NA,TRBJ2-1,CASSTGQAYNEQFF,TGCGCCAGCAGCACCGGACAGGCCTACAATGAGCAGTTCTTC
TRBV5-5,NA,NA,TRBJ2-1,CASSPIAAVNEQFF,TGTGCCAGCAGCCCAATAGCGGCAGTCAATGAGCAGTTCTTC
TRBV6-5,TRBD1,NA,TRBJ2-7,CASSSTEGQGWYEQYF,TGTGCCAGCAGTTCAACCGAAGGACAGGGTTGGTACGAGCAGTACTTC
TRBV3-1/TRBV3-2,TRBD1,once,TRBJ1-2,CASGAGTGTFYGYTF,TGTGCCAGCGGGGCCGGGACAGGTACATTCTATGGCTACACCTTC
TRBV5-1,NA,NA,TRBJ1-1,CASRKTQGGGEAFF,TGCGCCAGCAGAAAGACACAGGGTGGAGGTGAAGCTTTCTTT
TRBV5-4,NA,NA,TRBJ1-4,CASMRLTNEKLFF,TGTGCCAGCATGCGTTTAACTAATGAAAAACTGTTTTTT
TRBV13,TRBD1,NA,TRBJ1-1,CASSLGGQAFTEAFF,TGTGCCAGCAGCTTAGGCGGACAGGCGTTCACTGAAGCTTTCTTT
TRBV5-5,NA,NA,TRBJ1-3,CASSLGGGKGNTIYF,TGTGCCAGCAGCTTGGGGGGCGGAAAGGGAAACACCATATATTTT
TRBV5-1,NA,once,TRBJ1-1,CASSFRGGDTEAFF,TGCGCCAGCAGCTTTAGGGGCGGGGACACTGAAGCTTTCTTT
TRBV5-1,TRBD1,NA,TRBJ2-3,CASREGQGYRDTQYF,TGCGCCAGCAGGGAGGGACAGGGGTATAGAGATACGCAGTATTTT
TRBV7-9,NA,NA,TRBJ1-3,CASSSYIGNTIYF,TGTGCCAGCAGCTCGTATATCGGAAACACCATATATTTT
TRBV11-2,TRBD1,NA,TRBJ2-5,CASSLGPGGPQETQYF,TGTGCCAGCAGCTTAGGCCCAGGGGGACCCCAAGAGACCCAGTACTTC
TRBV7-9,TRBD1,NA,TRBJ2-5,CASSSDRYQETQYF,TGTGCCAGCAGCTCGGACAGGTACCAAGAGACCCAGTACTTC
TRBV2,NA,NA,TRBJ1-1,CATAQGLGTEAFF,TGTGCCACCGCCCAGGGGTTAGGCACTGAAGCTTTCTTT
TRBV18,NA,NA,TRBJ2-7,CASSPRRSGNPEQYF,TGTGCCAGCTCACCACGACGGTCAGGGAACCCCGAGCAGTACTTC
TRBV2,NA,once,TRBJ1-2,CASSEGAGANYGYTF,TGTGCCAGCAGTGAAGGTGCAGGGGCAAACTATGGCTACACCTTC
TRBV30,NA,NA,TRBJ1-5,CAWSVGVHQPQHF,TGTGCCTGGAGTGTGGGAGTCCATCAGCCCCAGCATTTT
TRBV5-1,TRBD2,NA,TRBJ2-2,CASRSLAGLTGELFF,TGCGCCAGCAGAAGCCTAGCGGGTCTCACCGGGGAGCTGTTTTTT
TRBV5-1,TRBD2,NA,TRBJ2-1,CASSLASGLAGANEQFF,TGCGCCAGCAGCTTGGCGAGTGGGCTAGCGGGGGCCAATGAGCAGTTCTTC